Below are 9 T cell receptor beta chains sequenced from a single sample in a study of metastatic and nonmetastatic thyroid tumors. With MiXCR, TCRdb called clones anew from the PCR reads. The table records around 35,000 clones, about a sixth of them present only once. All patients reached thyroid surgery having received no treatment beforehand. Sequencing was done on a sample of blood. Every receptor here comes from a female donor with papillary thyroid cancer or a benign thyroid nodule (not recorded which). Some clones in this sample may be carry-over from other donors' samples.

This clone was seen at least ten times. This rearrangement joins TRBV11-1 to TRBJ1-3; D is undetermined. This CDR3 spans 13 amino acids. Germline V gives CDR1 SGHAT, CDR2 FQDESV (reference sequence). V was clipped by 2 bases and J by 4 bases, with 6 bases between them. This CDR3 reads CASSLSSGNTIYF. CDR3 DNA: TGTGCCAGCAGCTTATCTTCCGGAAACACCATATATTTT.

This clone was counted ten times or more. V usage is TRBV19 and J usage is TRBJ2-7; D is ambiguous. V gave up 0 bases and J gave up 0 bases, with 9 bases separating them. Germline loops: CDR1 LNHDA, CDR2 SQIVND (reference sequence). The CDR3 is 15 amino acids. CDR3 sequence: CASSIDLGSSYEQYF. In DNA, the CDR3 is TGTGCCAGTAGTATAGATCTTGGCAGCTCCTACGAGCAGTACTTC.

The chain has TRBV12-3 or TRBV12-4 and TRBJ2-1, with 13 bases lining up with TRBD2. The CDR3 length is 20 residues. Unmatched junction bases numbered 17, after V lost 2 bases and J lost 7 bases. CDR3 residues: CASSLPPSTSGRLKGNEQFF. CDR3 in DNA: TGTGCCAGCAGTTTACCTCCTTCGACTAGCGGGAGGCTAAAGGGTAATGAGCAGTTCTTC.

There are a few counts of this clone. Possible read error: a much larger clone is one base away. V and J are TRBV2 and TRBJ2-4; a weak D match, TRBD2 (6 bases). The germline V gene encodes CDR1 SNHLY and CDR2 FYNNEI. The CDR3 is 15 residues long. CDR3 bases: TGTGCCAGCAGTGAGGTCGGGGGTGCCAAAAACATTAAGTACTTC. Translating gives CASSEVGGAKNIKYF.

This clone occurred many times. For the CDR3, the DNA is TGTGCCAGCAGCTTCGCCGGAGGCGCCAGAGGCACCGGGGAGCTGTTTTTT. Its translation is CASSFAGGARGTGELFF. This chain links TRBV7-2 with TRBJ2-2, with D tentatively TRBD2 (5 bases). The CDR3 consists of 17 residues. V was clipped by 3 bases and J by 4 bases, with 18 bases between them. CDR1 is SGHTA and CDR2 is FQGNSA in the germline V gene.

The sample holds many counts of this clone. The gene calls are TRBV2 and TRBJ1-1; 8 bases match TRBD1. Unmatched junction bases numbered 7, after V lost 6 bases and J lost 1 base. CDR1 SNHLY and CDR2 FYNNEI come from the germline V gene. This CDR3 is built from 15 residues. The CDR3 sequence is CASRSRTGGNTEAFF. The CDR3 DNA reads TGTGCCAGCAGATCCAGAACAGGGGGGAACACTGAAGCTTTCTTT.

This clone was seen only a few times. The junction departs from germline at one end; a sequencing error may be responsible. This chain links TRBV6-1 with TRBJ2-3; D may match TRBD1 or TRBD2 (5 bases each). The germline V gene has CDR1 MNHNS and CDR2 SASEGT. The CDR3 extends over 14 amino acids. In nucleotides, the CDR3 is TGTGCCGGCAGGTCGGGACGGGTCACAGATACGCAGTATTTT. Translated, it gives CAGRSGRVTDTQYF.

This clone was seen ten or more times. The chain carries TRBV9 and TRBJ2-1; 11 nucleotides match TRBD2. The J segment lost 3 bases and the V segment lost 5 bases, leaving 1 base of the junction unmatched. From germline, CDR1 is SGDLS and CDR2 YYNGEE. This CDR3 region has 14 residues. CDR3 region: CASSGTSGYNEQFF. The CDR3 region has the DNA TGTGCCAGCAGTGGGACTAGCGGCTACAATGAGCAGTTCTTC.

This clone has just a few counts. One junction end disagrees with the germline gene, perhaps due to a read error. V gene TRBV12-3 or TRBV12-4 combines with J gene TRBJ2-1; D gene ambiguous. This CDR3 is built from 14 residues. The CDR3 DNA is TGCGCCAGCAGAGGATGGAGCTCCTACAATGAGCAGTTCTTC. It is translated as CASRGWSSYNEQFF.